This T cell receptor (beta chain) was recovered during a study of T cell repertoires in cytomegalovirus infection. At the level of the study: Alongside well-studied HLA-B-restricted CMV epitopes, recently identified HLA-C-restricted CMV epitopes were also used. An indication of both CMV infection and matching HLA type came from public TCR beta signatures.

A single record per CDR3 protein comes from TCRdb applying MiXCR to the reads. The top ten hold around two fifths of the sample, which has about half a million distinct CDR3 sequences, 42% seen once. Germline V gene sequence: CDR1 MNHEY, CDR2 SMNVEV (reference sequence). V trimming: 8 bases; J trimming: 2 bases; junction bases outside the gene matches: 6. The CDR3 has 14 amino acids. Study-wide points: Summed frequency of public TCR beta families distinguished CMV carriers with the relevant HLA. Dominant in the ex vivo response were TCR beta clonotypes restricted by HLA-C and specific for CMV.

With regard to this clonotype: Its antigen is not identified.

The receptor was isolated from a human donor in good health (CMV status not recorded). Some clones in this sample may be carry-over from other donors' samples. The chain combines TRBV27 with TRBJ2-3; 8 positions agree with TRBD2. This specimen consisted of cultured PBMCs, obtained from culture after CMV antigen stimulation. This CDR3 is CASSGTRVTDTQYF. CDR3 nucleotides: TGTGCCAGCTCCGGGACTAGAGTCACAGATACGCAGTATTTT.